This TCR beta chain emerged from a study of T cells in Graves' hyperthyroidism and ophthalmopathy. General observations from the study: Ophthalmopathy stood apart from stable hyperthyroidism in a 13 V-J model.

TCR beta CDR3 regions were amplified from RNA. The HTBI primer set served for first-round RT-PCR of the TCR CDR3. TCRdb fed the multiplex PCR reads into MiXCR, producing one record per CDR3 protein. The sample holds some 350,000 distinct CDR3 sequences, approximately 14% seen once. This clonotype has only a few counts. Its antigen is as yet unknown. Germline V gives CDR1 SGHRS, CDR2 YFSETQ. V trimming: 4 bases; J trimming: 4 bases; junction bases outside the gene matches: 10. The CDR3 has 15 amino acids. V usage is TRBV5-1 and J usage is TRBJ2-5; TRBD1 aligns across 7 bases. The sample taken for sequencing was blood. The origin of this receptor is a woman aged 55-69 years with Graves' ophthalmopathy. DNA of the CDR3: TGCGCCAGCAGCAACACAGGGGAACTTGGAGAGACCCAGTACTTC. Its translation: CASSNTGELGETQYF.